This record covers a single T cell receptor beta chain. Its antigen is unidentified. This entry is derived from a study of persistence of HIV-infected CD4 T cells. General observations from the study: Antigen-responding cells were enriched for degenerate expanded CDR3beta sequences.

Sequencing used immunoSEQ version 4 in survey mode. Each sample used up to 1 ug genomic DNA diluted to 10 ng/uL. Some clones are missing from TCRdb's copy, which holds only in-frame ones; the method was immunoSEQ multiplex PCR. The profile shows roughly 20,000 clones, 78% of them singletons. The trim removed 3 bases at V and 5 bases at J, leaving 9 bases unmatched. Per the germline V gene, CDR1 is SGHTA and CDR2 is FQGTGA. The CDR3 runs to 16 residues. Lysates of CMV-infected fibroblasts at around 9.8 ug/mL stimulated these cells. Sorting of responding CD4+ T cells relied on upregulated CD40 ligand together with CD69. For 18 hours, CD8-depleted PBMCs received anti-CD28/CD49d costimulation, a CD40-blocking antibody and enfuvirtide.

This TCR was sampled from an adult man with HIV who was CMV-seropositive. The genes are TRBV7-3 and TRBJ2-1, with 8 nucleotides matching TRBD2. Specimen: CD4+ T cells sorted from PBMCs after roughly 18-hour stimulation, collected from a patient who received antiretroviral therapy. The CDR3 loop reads CASSLTAGGANNEQFF. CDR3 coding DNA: TGTGCCAGCAGCTTGACGGCGGGGGGCGCAAACAATGAGCAGTTCTTC.